The 29 T cell receptor beta chains below come from one sample, sequenced in a study of cytomegalovirus exposure and HLA in healthy donors. A multiplex PCR was run with 60 Vbeta primers and 13 Jbeta primers. The assay was immunoSEQ multiplex PCR, and TCRdb's table has in-frame clones only and misses some. The sample yields about 120,000 clones, around 70% seen once. Sample: PBMCs. Receptors originate from a young woman in good health and CMV-seronegative.

The V gene is TRBV11-1, the J gene TRBJ1-2; possible D gene TRBD1, 6 bases. The ends were cut back, 5 bases at V and 6 bases at J, with 19 bases in the middle. The germline V gene encodes CDR1 SGHAT and CDR2 FQDESV (reference sequence). The CDR3 length is 15 residues. The DNA of the CDR3 is TGTGCCAGCAGCAGGACAGTTTCCGGGGTGGATGGCTACACCTTC. Its protein product is CASSRTVSGVDGYTF.

The rearrangement joins TRBV28 to TRBJ1-3; unclear D gene. The V and J ends lost 3 bases and 0 bases respectively, with 6 bases between them. CDR1 MDHEN and CDR2 SYDVKM come from the germline V gene. The CDR3 totals 14 residues. Here the CDR3 reads CASSLSSSGNTIYF. The CDR3 DNA reads as TGTGCCAGCAGTTTGTCGAGCTCTGGAAACACCATATATTTT.

This clone came up a few times. The chain joins TRBV4-1 to TRBJ2-1, with D possibly matching TRBD2 (5 bases). The CDR3 has 15 amino acids. Germline CDR1 and CDR2: MGHRA and YSYEKL. V was shortened by 4 bases and J by 3 bases, with 13 bases between the two germline ends. The CDR3 region has the DNA TGCGCCAGCAGCCTCGGAGGCGTCAGCTACAATGAGCAGTTCTTC. This encodes CASSLGGVSYNEQFF.

The J gene is TRBJ2-4, the V gene TRBV4-2; perhaps TRBD1 as D (7 bases). V shed 1 base and J shed 0 bases, with 16 bases lying between them. Germline V gene data show CDR1 as LGHNA and CDR2 as YNFKEQ. This CDR3 spans 18 amino acids. The CDR3 DNA follows: TGTGCCAGCAGCCAAGGGGGGGACAGTCAAAAAGCCAAAAACATTCAGTACTTC. This codes for CASSQGGDSQKAKNIQYF.

CDR3 nucleotides: TGCAGCGTCGCCGGGGTCTACGAGCAGTACTTC. This gives the protein CSVAGVYEQYF. The genes are TRBV29-1 and TRBJ2-7, with D tentatively TRBD2 (5 bases). Germline values: CDR1 SQVTM, CDR2 ANQGSEA. The CDR3 is 11 amino acids. Trimming removed 6 bases from V and 3 bases from J, with 9 bases in between.

The table lists this clone with a count of one. The chain joins TRBV29-1 to TRBJ1-1, with TRBD1 as a possible D gene (6 bases). The V end lost 0 bases, the J end lost 2 bases, and 13 bases lay between the germline ends. The CDR3 contains 15 residues. Germline lookup yields CDR1 SQVTM and CDR2 ANQGSEA. CDR3 in amino acids: CSVEDLNRANTEAFF. CDR3 coding DNA: TGCAGCGTTGAAGATCTAAACAGGGCTAACACTGAAGCTTTCTTT.

J is TRBJ1-2 and V is TRBV5-1; 9 bases match TRBD1. Per germline, CDR1 SGHRS and CDR2 YFSETQ. V lost 0 bases, J lost 4 bases, and 7 bases stayed unmatched. The CDR3 covers 16 residues. The CDR3, as DNA: TGCGCCAGCAGCTTGGGTGGACAGGGGAAGAGCTATGGCTACACCTTC. Translation gives CASSLGGQGKSYGYTF. Full variable domain (missing parts from reference TRBV5-1 and TRBJ1-2): KAGVTQTPRYLIKTRGQQVTLSCSPISGHRSVSWYQQTPGQGLQFLFEYFSETQRNKGNFPGRFSGRQFSNSRSEMNVSTLELGDSALYLCASSLGGQGKSYGYTFGSGTRLTVV.

The V call is TRBV5-1, the J call TRBJ1-5; a possible D gene is TRBD1 (5 bases). This CDR3 region has 15 residues. The V and J ends lost 4 bases and 7 bases respectively, with 18 bases between them. In germline, CDR1 is SGHRS, CDR2 YFSETQ. The CDR3 spells CASSHGDFPEQPQHF. Here the CDR3 DNA reads TGCGCCAGCAGCCACGGGGACTTCCCGGAGCAGCCCCAGCATTTT.

The rearrangement uses TRBV9 and TRBJ1-2; 7 nucleotides line up with TRBD1. Germline CDR1 and CDR2: SGDLS and YYNGEE. The CDR3 consists of 15 residues. With V trimmed by 0 bases and J by 4 bases, 6 bases remained unmatched. CDR3 sequence (DNA): TGTGCCAGCAGCGTAGAATTAGGGGGCGCCTATGGCTACACCTTC. Translation: CASSVELGGAYGYTF. Looking up the rest from reference TRBV9 and TRBJ1-2 gives the full variable domain: DSGVTQTPKHLITATGQRVTLRCSPRSGDLSVYWYQQSLDQGLQFLIQYYNGEERAKGNILERFSAQQFPDLHSELNLSSLELGDSALYFCASSVELGGAYGYTFGSGTRLTVV.

The rearrangement joins TRBV6-1 to TRBJ2-6, with TRBD1 as a possible D gene (6 bases). This CDR3 is 14 amino acids long. Between the trimmed V and J ends, which lost 4 bases and 5 bases, there was a span of 9 bases. CDR1 MNHNS and CDR2 SASEGT come from the germline V gene. The CDR3 loop is CASSVRDRANVLTF. CDR3 DNA: TGTGCCAGCAGTGTCCGGGACAGGGCCAACGTCCTGACTTTC.

As regards this clone: Other DNA sequences within the sample encode an identical CDR3. This sequence joins TRBV5-1 and TRBJ1-4; TRBD1 might be the D (6 bases). This CDR3 has 14 amino acids. V shed 0 bases and J shed 4 bases, with 7 bases lying between them. CDR1 is SGHRS, CDR2 YFSETQ, per germline. Here the CDR3 DNA reads TGCGCCAGCAGCTTGGACAGGGTTAATGAAAAACTGTTTTTT. This sequence encodes CASSLDRVNEKLFF.

V and J are TRBV9 and TRBJ1-4; D possibly corresponds to TRBD1 (6 bases). Trimming shortened V by 3 bases and J by 6 bases, and 15 bases separated the two germline ends. The CDR3 loop spans 15 amino acids. Germline values: CDR1 SGDLS, CDR2 YYNGEE. This chain's CDR3 is CASSELQGGHEKLFF. CDR3 bases: TGTGCCAGCAGCGAATTACAGGGCGGGCATGAAAAACTGTTTTTT.

The chain combines TRBV19 with TRBJ2-1, with D possibly matching TRBD2 (5 bases). Germline-derived CDR1 and CDR2 are LNHDA and SQIVND (reference sequence). The CDR3 loop spans 16 amino acids. Trimming removed 3 bases from V and 7 bases from J, with 19 bases in between. The CDR3 here is CASSMISSSPGNEQFF. The DNA for the CDR3 is TGTGCCAGTAGTATGATTTCTAGCTCCCCGGGGAATGAGCAGTTCTTC.

This rearrangement joins TRBV28 to TRBJ2-3; no reliable D call. Trimming took off 6 bases at V and 1 base at J, with 8 bases between the two ends. The CDR3 is 13 residues long. Germline V CDR1 and CDR2: MDHEN, SYDVKM. The DNA for the CDR3 is TGTGCCAGCAGAACGTCGGGCACAGATACGCAGTATTTT. This translates into CASRTSGTDTQYF.

The chain couples TRBV5-1 to TRBJ1-4, with D perhaps matching TRBD1 (5 bases). The ends were cut back, 2 bases at V and 0 bases at J, with 8 bases in the middle. Germline V gene data show CDR1 as SGHRS and CDR2 as YFSETQ. This CDR3 has 15 amino acids. The CDR3 nucleotides read TGCGCCAGCAGCTTCCAGGGAACAACTAATGAAAAACTGTTTTTT. Translated: CASSFQGTTNEKLFF.

This clone was seen a single time. This chain connects TRBV10-3 to TRBJ2-3; maybe TRBD2 (5 bases). Per germline, CDR1 ENHRY and CDR2 SYGVKD. The CDR3 consists of 13 residues. V gave up 4 bases and J gave up 5 bases, with 10 bases separating them. The DNA for the CDR3 is TGTGCCATCAGTGGTACCGCGGGAGATACGCAGTATTTT. As protein: CAISGTAGDTQYF.

The genes are TRBV9 and TRBJ2-6, with 8 bases lining up with TRBD1. The V gene end was trimmed by 2 bases and the J gene end by 3 bases; junction bases not matched to a gene: 1. This CDR3 is built from 15 residues. From germline, CDR1 is SGDLS and CDR2 YYNGEE. The CDR3 region is CASSVRGRGANVLTF. The CDR3 DNA follows: TGTGCCAGCAGCGTCAGGGGGCGTGGGGCCAACGTCCTGACTTTC.

The chain employs TRBV15 and TRBJ2-5; no clear D. The CDR3 is made up of 14 amino acids. CDR1 is LNHNV, CDR2 YYDKDF, per germline (reference sequence). The V end was cut by 3 bases, the J end by 3 bases, with 11 bases between. The chain's CDR3 is CATSSGRQEETQYF. The CDR3 DNA reads as TGTGCCACCAGCAGTGGCAGGCAGGAAGAGACCCAGTACTTC.

This clone was picked up one time. This chain connects TRBV28 to TRBJ1-2, with D maybe TRBD1 (6 bases). The CDR3 is made up of 15 amino acids. The germline gives CDR1 MDHEN, CDR2 SYDVKM. V was clipped by 5 bases and J by 8 bases, with 21 bases between them. CDR3 bases: TGTGCCAGCAGTCCTCCGCCCTACAGGACAGAGGGCTACACCTTC. Residues: CASSPPPYRTEGYTF.

V and J are TRBV7-8 and TRBJ2-7; a possible D gene is TRBD1 (6 bases). The germline V and J ends were trimmed by 4 bases and 5 bases, with 18 bases remaining between them. CDR1 is SGHVS, CDR2 FQNEAQ, per germline. The CDR3 loop spans 15 amino acids. The CDR3 region has the DNA TGTGCCAGCAGCTCTAGGACAGCTGGGATCAACGAGCAGTACTTC. This gives the protein CASSSRTAGINEQYF.

The chain couples TRBV10-1 to TRBJ2-3; 9 bases are a match to TRBD1. In germline, CDR1 is WNHNN, CDR2 SYGVQD (reference sequence). This CDR3 comprises 15 residues. Germline trimming cut 6 bases from V and 0 bases from J; bases unmatched to any gene: 4. CDR3 region: CASSVDRGSTDTQYF. As DNA, the CDR3 is TGCGCCAGCAGCGTAGACAGGGGGAGCACAGATACGCAGTATTTT.

This clone was recorded once. This chain links TRBV10-3 with TRBJ2-7; tentative D call: TRBD1 (6 bases). Per the germline V gene, CDR1 is ENHRY and CDR2 is SYGVKD. The CDR3 totals 18 residues. V lost 3 bases and J lost 7, with 28 bases in between. The CDR3 DNA reads TGTGCCATCAGTGAACCTTATTCCCGAGGGGGACCCACCATGGAGCAGTACTTC. Translated: CAISEPYSRGGPTMEQYF.

The chain couples TRBV7-3 to TRBJ1-1; possibly TRBD1 for D (6 bases). This CDR3 has 14 residues. In germline, CDR1 is SGHTA, CDR2 FQGTGA. Trimming removed 4 bases from V and 5 bases from J, with 14 bases in between. The CDR3 nucleotides are TGTGCCAGCAGCTCCTCGACAGGCGGGACTGAAGCTTTCTTT. Protein sequence: CASSSSTGGTEAFF.

By its share, this clone is medium-sized. Other nucleotide sequences in the sample specify the same CDR3. The chain carries TRBV6-4 and TRBJ2-2; 9 bases fit TRBD2. The trim removed 0 bases at V and 6 bases at J, leaving 2 bases unmatched. Germline CDR1 is MRHNA and CDR2 is SNTAGT. The CDR3 is 15 amino acids. The chain's CDR3 is CASSDSAGGPGELFF. CDR3 nucleotides: TGTGCCAGCAGTGACTCCGCGGGGGGGCCCGGGGAGCTGTTTTTT.

There are a few counts of this clone. As DNA, the CDR3 is TGTGCCAGCAGTTCGGGGTTGGGGACCGGGGAGCTGTTTTTT. Its translation is CASSSGLGTGELFF. V is TRBV6-5 and J is TRBJ2-2; D is possibly TRBD2 (5 bases). This CDR3 has 14 residues. With 4 bases removed from V and 5 bases from J, the gap between germline ends came to 11 bases. Germline V lookup: CDR1 MNHEY, CDR2 SVGAGI.

This chain joins TRBV19 and TRBJ1-1, with a possible D match to TRBD1 (5 bases). The V and J ends lost 5 bases and 5 bases respectively, with 15 bases between them. CDR3 length: 14 amino acids. Germline V lookup: CDR1 LNHDA, CDR2 SQIVND (reference sequence). The CDR3 is CASSETGLTTEAFF. CDR3 coding DNA: TGTGCCAGTAGTGAAACAGGTCTGACAACTGAAGCTTTCTTT.

The chain links TRBV20-1 to TRBJ2-5; D is unresolved. The CDR3 is made up of 10 amino acids. V was cut by 3 bases and J by 5 bases, with 4 bases left in between. Germline CDR1 is DFQATT and CDR2 is SNEGSKA (reference sequence). CDR3 sequence reads: CSASQETQYF. The CDR3 nucleotides are TGCAGTGCTAGCCAGGAGACCCAGTACTTC.

The V call is TRBV4-1, the J call TRBJ2-1; possible D gene TRBD1, 6 bases. Trimming left V 4 bases short and J 8 bases short, with 15 bases between. Germline lookup yields CDR1 MGHRA and CDR2 YSYEKL. This CDR3 has 14 amino acids. The CDR3 DNA sequence: TGCGCCAGCAGCCTATCCTCCGAGGGGGATGAGCAGTTCTTC. Encoded protein: CASSLSSEGDEQFF.

The chain links TRBV5-1 to TRBJ2-1; perhaps TRBD2 as D (7 bases). Germline lookup yields CDR1 SGHRS and CDR2 YFSETQ. V shed 0 bases and J shed 2 bases, with 15 bases lying between them. The CDR3 has 17 residues. The CDR3 is CASSLEPWGGPYNEQFF. CDR3 nucleotide sequence: TGCGCCAGCAGCTTGGAACCTTGGGGGGGCCCCTACAATGAGCAGTTCTTC.